The 27 T cell receptor beta chains presented below share a single source sample, sequenced in a study of T cell responses to AZD1222 COVID-19 vaccine. Here immunoSEQ multiplex PCR was the method, and the copy in TCRdb shows in-frame clones only, minus some. Here the sample spans 100,000 or so clones, just under 90% being singletons. Source: peripheral blood, taken on day 0 of AZD1222 vaccination. The receptors were gathered from an adult in good health.

The V call is TRBV5-4, the J call TRBJ2-7; D unclear. The CDR3 spans 11 residues. The V gene lost 1 base and the J gene lost 6 bases, with 5 bases spanning the gap. CDR1 and CDR2 (germline): SGHNT, YYREEE (reference sequence). This CDR3 reads CASSLSGEQYF. CDR3 nucleotide sequence: TGTGCCAGCAGCTTGTCCGGCGAGCAGTACTTC.

This chain connects TRBV28 to TRBJ2-1; D is unclear. Trimming stripped 7 bases from V and 4 bases from J, with 8 bases between. Germline V gives CDR1 MDHEN, CDR2 SYDVKM. This CDR3 is built from 12 residues. The CDR3 nucleotides are TGTGCCAGCACCTCTATGTACAATGAGCAGTTCTTC. Its translation is CASTSMYNEQFF.

J is TRBJ2-2 and V is TRBV10-3, with TRBD2 as a possible D gene (6 bases). V was shortened by 0 bases and J by 6 bases, with 11 bases between the two germline ends. The CDR3 is 15 amino acids. Germline loops: CDR1 ENHRY, CDR2 SYGVKD. The CDR3 DNA is TGTGCCATCAGTGAGTCTAGCGGCGGGGCCGGGGAGCTGTTTTTT. Translation gives CAISESSGGAGELFF.

The chain links TRBV6-5 to TRBJ2-3; the D gene is possibly TRBD2 (5 bases). The germline V and J ends were trimmed by 2 bases and 4 bases, with 10 bases remaining between them. Germline loops: CDR1 MNHEY, CDR2 SVGAGI. The CDR3 spans 14 residues. This CDR3 is CASSYRIGADTQYF. CDR3 DNA sequence: TGTGCCAGCAGTTACAGGATCGGGGCAGATACGCAGTATTTT.

The chain joins TRBV2 to TRBJ1-2; unclear D gene. Germline assignment: CDR1 SNHLY and CDR2 FYNNEI. V lost 2 bases, J lost 4 bases, and 8 bases lay in between. CDR3 length: 13 amino acids. As DNA, the CDR3 is TGTGCCAGCAGTGAAAGGTCGGGCTATGGCTACACCTTC. It encodes CASSERSGYGYTF.

The gene calls are TRBV11-2 and TRBJ1-5; unclear D gene. Germline V gene sequence: CDR1 SGHAT, CDR2 FQNNGV. The germline V and J ends were trimmed by 5 bases and 5 bases, with 10 bases remaining between them. CDR3 length: 13 amino acids. CDR3 in amino acids: CASSPAVDQPQHF. The CDR3 region has the DNA TGTGCCAGCAGCCCGGCGGTTGATCAGCCCCAGCATTTT.

The V and J genes are TRBV3-1 (or the pseudogene TRBV3-2) and TRBJ2-2; D ambiguous. CDR1 and CDR2 (germline): LGHDT, YNNKEL (reference sequence). Trimming removed 1 base at V and 5 bases at J, with 2 bases between. This CDR3 contains 12 residues. For the CDR3, the DNA is TGTGCCAGCAGCCAAGGGACCGGGGAGCTGTTTTTT. Residues: CASSQGTGELFF.

The genes are TRBV6-5 and TRBJ1-2; TRBD1 matches 7 bases. V shed 5 bases and J 1 base; nucleotides not matched to a gene: 4. The CDR3 is 14 amino acids. Germline-derived CDR1 and CDR2 are MNHEY and SVGAGI. In DNA form, the CDR3 reads TGTGCCAGCAGTCCCGGGACAGTTAACTATGGCTACACCTTC. Residues: CASSPGTVNYGYTF.

V gene TRBV5-1 combines with J gene TRBJ2-2; D possibly corresponds to TRBD1 (6 bases). V gave up 0 bases and J gave up 1 base, with 7 bases separating them. This CDR3 has 15 amino acids. CDR1 and CDR2 (germline): SGHRS, YFSETQ. The CDR3: CASSLDRENTGELFF. Here the CDR3 DNA reads TGCGCCAGCAGCTTGGACAGGGAGAACACCGGGGAGCTGTTTTTT.

The chain joins TRBV3-1 (or the pseudogene TRBV3-2) to TRBJ1-1; D ambiguous. Germline lookup yields CDR1 LGHDT and CDR2 YNNKEL (reference sequence). The CDR3 is 14 residues long. Trimming removed 4 bases at V and 7 bases at J, with 16 bases between. In nucleotides, the CDR3 is TGTGCCAGCAGCCCCACGTCCGGGCAGGTTGAAGCTTTCTTT. Translating it yields CASSPTSGQVEAFF.

This clone showed up just once. V gene TRBV27 combines with J gene TRBJ1-2; D is possibly TRBD1 (6 bases). Germline V CDR1 and CDR2: MNHEY, SMNVEV (reference sequence). CDR3 size: 12 residues. The V and J ends lost 7 bases and 7 bases respectively, with 13 bases between them. In DNA form, the CDR3 reads TGTGCCAGCAAACAGGGAGCAAGTGGCTACACCTTC. Protein: CASKQGASGYTF.

The chain joins TRBV7-9 to TRBJ2-3; 8 bases agree with TRBD2. V dropped 8 bases and J dropped 3; count of bases not matched to a gene: 10. Germline CDR1 is SEHNR and CDR2 is FQNEAQ (reference sequence). The CDR3 has 15 amino acids. This CDR3 reads CASPRSGGITDTQYF. The CDR3 DNA follows: TGTGCCAGCCCTCGATCGGGAGGGATAACAGATACGCAGTATTTT. Full variable domain (rest looked up from reference TRBV7-9 and TRBJ2-3): DTGVSQNPRHKITKRGQNVTFRCDPISEHNRLYWYRQTLGQGPEFLTYFQNEAQLEKSRLLSDRFSAERPKGSFSTLEIQRTEQGDSAMYLCASPRSGGITDTQYFGPGTRLTVL.

The chain links TRBV27 to TRBJ2-3, with a tentative D call TRBD2 (5 bases). Germline-derived CDR1 and CDR2 are MNHEY and SMNVEV (reference sequence). The CDR3 loop spans 13 amino acids. Trimming left V 6 bases short and J 5 bases short, with 12 bases between. The DNA for the CDR3 is TGTGCCAGCAGCCACTCGAGGGTAGATACGCAGTATTTT. This codes for CASSHSRVDTQYF.

V and J are TRBV5-1 and TRBJ2-3, with TRBD2 matching 10 bases. There are 16 residues in the CDR3. Looked up from germline, CDR1 is SGHRS and CDR2 is YFSETQ. Trimming at V came to 0 bases and at J to 8 bases, leaving 9 bases not matched to a gene. CDR3 in DNA: TGCGCCAGCAGCTTGGACAGTGCTAGCGGGAGTGGTACGCAGTATTTT. It is translated as CASSLDSASGSGTQYF.

This clone was detected a few times. V gene TRBV27 combines with J gene TRBJ1-5; TRBD1 might be the D (5 bases). CDR1 MNHEY and CDR2 SMNVEV come from the germline V gene (reference sequence). V was trimmed by 8 bases and J by 6 bases, leaving 14 bases between them. This CDR3 comprises 13 residues. CDR3 sequence (DNA): TGTGCCAGCGCTTCGGGGCTCTCTCAGCCCCAGCATTTT. It is translated as CASASGLSQPQHF.

This clone was detected once. The chain carries TRBV19 and TRBJ2-1; 7 nucleotides align to TRBD1. The trim removed 8 bases at V and 2 bases at J, leaving 0 bases unmatched. The CDR3 totals 12 residues. Germline V lookup: CDR1 LNHDA, CDR2 SQIVND (reference sequence). This chain's CDR3 is CASGTAYNEQFF. CDR3 DNA: TGTGCCAGTGGGACAGCCTACAATGAGCAGTTCTTC.

The chain couples TRBV27 to TRBJ2-7, with 7 bases matching TRBD1. Germline CDR1 reads MNHEY; CDR2 reads SMNVEV (reference sequence). The trim removed 8 bases at V and 4 bases at J, leaving 11 bases unmatched. CDR3 size: 14 residues. The CDR3 loop reads CASRSWTGNYEQYF. Here the CDR3 DNA reads TGTGCCAGCCGCTCATGGACAGGAAATTACGAGCAGTACTTC.

The chain couples TRBV6-2 or TRBV6-3 to TRBJ2-5, with TRBD2 matching over 14 bases. The CDR3 is 15 amino acids. CDR1 is MNHEY and CDR2 is SVGEGT in the germline V gene. V lost 6 bases and J lost 5; bases outside the gene matches: 5. The chain's CDR3 is CASSTGLAGAETQYF. The CDR3, as DNA: TGTGCCAGCAGCACGGGACTAGCGGGAGCCGAGACCCAGTACTTC.

CDR3 in amino acids: CASSEGLGPSYEQYF. The CDR3 DNA reads TGTGCCAGCAGTGAAGGACTCGGGCCCTCCTACGAGCAGTACTTC. The rearrangement links TRBV2 to TRBJ2-7; D uncertain. Germline V CDR1 and CDR2: SNHLY, FYNNEI. The CDR3 totals 15 residues. V gave up 1 base and J gave up 0 bases, with 10 bases separating them.

The chain recombines TRBV20-1 with TRBJ2-1, with 8 nucleotides matching TRBD1. Germline CDR1 is DFQATT and CDR2 is SNEGSKA (reference sequence). This CDR3 contains 11 residues. V was pared by 2 bases and J by 12 bases, with 3 bases of the junction left unmatched. CDR3 nucleotides: TGCAGTGCTAGACGAGACAGGGGGCAGTTCTTC. Protein: CSARRDRGQFF.

A single count supports this clone. The chain carries TRBV6-5 and TRBJ2-1; 12 positions agree with TRBD2. The CDR3 is made up of 15 amino acids. The ends lost 6 bases at V and 7 bases at J; junction bases unmatched: 7. Germline V CDR1 and CDR2: MNHEY, SVGAGI. CDR3 sequence: CASRRLAGVRNEQFF. The CDR3 DNA reads as TGTGCCAGCAGGAGACTAGCGGGGGTTCGGAATGAGCAGTTCTTC.

The chain combines TRBV7-2 with TRBJ1-6; 11 bases agree with TRBD1. With 8 bases clipped from V and 9 bases from J, the junction kept 3 bases outside the gene matches. From germline, CDR1 is SGHTA and CDR2 FQGNSA. CDR3 length: 13 residues. The CDR3 DNA sequence: TGTGCCAGCCAGGGGACAGGGGGTTCACCCCTCCACTTT. This encodes CASQGTGGSPLHF.

The chain employs TRBV30 and TRBJ1-1; TRBD1 matches at 9 bases. V shed 3 bases and J 3 bases; nucleotides not matched to a gene: 2. CDR1 and CDR2 (germline): GTSNPN, SVGIG (reference sequence). This CDR3 comprises 13 residues. CDR3 in DNA: TGTGCCTGGAGCAGACAGGGGGACACTGAAGCTTTCTTT. Residues: CAWSRQGDTEAFF.

This chain joins TRBV27 and TRBJ2-1, with 8 bases identical to TRBD1. This CDR3 region has 16 residues. With 0 bases clipped from V and 7 bases from J, the junction kept 8 bases outside the gene matches. CDR1 is MNHEY, CDR2 SMNVEV, per germline (reference sequence). The CDR3 DNA is TGTGCCAGCAGTTTATCGAGGCAGGGGGCGCGAAATGAGCAGTTCTTC. Translated, it gives CASSLSRQGARNEQFF.

V usage is TRBV18 and J usage is TRBJ2-7; D remains unclear. V was cut by 3 bases and J by 7 bases, with 16 bases left in between. Germline loops: CDR1 KGHSH, CDR2 LQKENI. This CDR3 has 14 residues. The CDR3 bases are TGTGCCAGCTCACCTCCCCTAGGGTCTGGGGAGCAGTACTTC. This encodes CASSPPLGSGEQYF.

The chain links TRBV20-1 to TRBJ2-7; D perhaps matches TRBD2 (6 bases). Deletions cut 3 bases from V and 5 bases from J, with 17 bases between. Germline CDR1 and CDR2: DFQATT and SNEGSKA (reference sequence). The CDR3 loop spans 14 amino acids. CDR3 in amino acids: CSASHIGTSNEQYF. For the CDR3, the DNA is TGCAGTGCTAGTCACATCGGGACTTCCAACGAGCAGTACTTC.

This chain connects TRBV12-3 or TRBV12-4 to TRBJ2-7; possible D gene TRBD2, 5 bases. The CDR3 totals 12 residues. Trimming shortened V by 3 bases and J by 7 bases, and 10 bases separated the two germline ends. The CDR3: CASSFGGSEQYF. The CDR3 DNA follows: TGTGCCAGCAGTTTTGGAGGCTCGGAGCAGTACTTC.